The clone carrying this TCR beta chain was counted many times. TCRdb fed the 5' RACE reads into MiXCR, producing one record per CDR3 protein. Of approximately 25,000 distinct CDR3 sequences listed, around 3.2% are singletons. This sample stems from a study of spatial heterogeneity in lung cancer. CDR1 SGDLS and CDR2 YYNGEE come from the germline V gene. The V gene lost 3 bases and the J gene lost 3 bases, with 17 bases spanning the gap. The CDR3 covers 16 residues. The time point was: sample taken at primary tumor resection. The authors sequenced whole RNA from tumor, nontumor lung or frozen PBMC without sorting.

J is TRBJ2-3 and V is TRBV9, with D possibly TRBD1 on 6 matching bases. The sequence was collected from a female donor with early-stage non-small cell lung cancer. Material: PBMCs, obtained at surgery. In DNA form, the CDR3 reads TGTGCCAGCAGCGCCACTACCGGGACAACTACAGATACGCAGTATTTT. It is translated as CASSATTGTTTDTQYF.